A selection of T cell receptor beta chains follows, all from one sample in a study of blood T cell repertoires in COVID-19. The protocol was immunoSEQ multiplex PCR, while the TCRdb copy is restricted to in-frame clones and leaves out a portion. In the table there are 110,000 to 150,000 clones, around 89% of which are singletons. Sequenced input: peripheral blood. The source of these receptors is a man in his 60s with active or convalescent COVID-19. Each CDR3 is given with its conserved first and last residue.

CDR3 protein: CASRFKGATTPNTEAFF
V gene: TRBV21-1
J gene: TRBJ1-1

CDR3 protein: CASSQVVGGGTEAFF
V gene: TRBV7-8
J gene: TRBJ1-1

CDR3 protein: CASSATGASETQYF
V gene: TRBV5-4
J gene: TRBJ2-5

CDR3 protein: CASSTNSGGPGEQYF
V gene: TRBV11-2
J gene: TRBJ2-7

CDR3 protein: CASSQGPSGAFF
V gene: TRBV4-1
J gene: TRBJ1-1

CDR3 protein: CASAKRGAETFTEAFF
V gene: TRBV7-2
J gene: TRBJ1-1

CDR3 protein: CASSPMAADYQETQYF
V gene: TRBV18
J gene: TRBJ2-5

CDR3 protein: CASSQGGATNEKLFF
V gene: TRBV6-2/TRBV6-3
J gene: TRBJ1-4

CDR3 protein: CSVVRGQSPEAFF
V gene: TRBV29-1
J gene: TRBJ1-1

CDR3 protein: CASSDSRRSYGYTF
V gene: TRBV25-1
J gene: TRBJ1-2

CDR3 protein: CASSSEDGGEKLFF
V gene: TRBV5-1
J gene: TRBJ1-4

CDR3 protein: CSASGGQQYF
V gene: TRBV20-1
J gene: TRBJ2-7

CDR3 protein: CASSPGGGAENTIYF
V gene: TRBV9
J gene: TRBJ1-3

CDR3 protein: CASSEQGGNQPQHF
V gene: TRBV2
J gene: TRBJ1-5

CDR3 protein: CASSRGRGENGYTF
V gene: TRBV3-1/TRBV3-2
J gene: TRBJ1-2

CDR3 protein: CASSPRRGANEKLFF
V gene: TRBV11-2
J gene: TRBJ1-4

CDR3 protein: CASSLVSSSGDGGTEAFF
V gene: TRBV5-1
J gene: TRBJ1-1

CDR3 protein: CASSQNTPGGIYF
V gene: TRBV23-1
J gene: TRBJ1-3

CDR3 protein: CASRGTGGYNEQFF
V gene: TRBV5-1
J gene: TRBJ2-1

CDR3 protein: CASRAPGGGQPQHF
V gene: TRBV6-5
J gene: TRBJ1-5

CDR3 protein: CASSLSGSARAEAFF
V gene: TRBV7-2
J gene: TRBJ1-1

CDR3 protein: CASSLSYPIDTQYF
V gene: TRBV3-1/TRBV3-2
J gene: TRBJ2-3

CDR3 protein: CASSQDPYNQETQYF
V gene: TRBV4-3
J gene: TRBJ2-5

CDR3 protein: CASTVAGGNIQYF
V gene: TRBV7-2
J gene: TRBJ2-4

CDR3 protein: CARSYPGLFGANVLTF
V gene: TRBV5-3
J gene: TRBJ2-6

CDR3 protein: CASSRGYEQYF
V gene: TRBV6-5
J gene: TRBJ2-7